A selection of T cell receptor beta chains follows, all from one sample in a study of blood T cell repertoires in COVID-19. Profiling relied on immunoSEQ multiplex PCR, and the TCRdb table lists in-frame clones only, not all of them. Of 120,000 or so clones listed, roughly 85% are singletons. Sequenced material: peripheral blood. The origin of the receptors is a woman of 80 years or more with acute or convalescent COVID-19. Both conserved end residues are part of each CDR3. D genes are given only for firm matches. Rows may omit the clone size; those that give it use once, few, many or a size class.

J gene: TRBJ1-2
D gene: .
V gene: TRBV19
CDR3 length: 12
clone size: .
CDR3 DNA: TGTGCCAGTAGTCGTGGCGGATACGGCTACACCTTC
CDR3 protein: CASSRGGYGYTF

J gene: TRBJ1-3
D gene: .
V gene: TRBV4-3
CDR3 length: 14
clone size: once
CDR3 DNA: TGCGCCAGCAGCCAAGCAATGGGCCTTGTACCCATATATTTT
CDR3 protein: CASSQAMGLVPIYF

J gene: TRBJ2-2
D gene: .
V gene: TRBV5-1
CDR3 length: 15
clone size: .
CDR3 DNA: TGCGCCAGCAGCTTCGGTAGAAGGAACACCGGGGAGCTGTTTTTT
CDR3 protein: CASSFGRRNTGELFF

J gene: TRBJ1-5
D gene: .
V gene: TRBV6-5
CDR3 length: 14
clone size: .
CDR3 DNA: TGTGCCAGCAGTTACTCCCGGTGGAGCCAGCCCCAGCATTTT
CDR3 protein: CASSYSRWSQPQHF

J gene: TRBJ1-5
D gene: .
V gene: TRBV7-2
CDR3 length: 16
clone size: few
CDR3 DNA: TGTGCCAGCAGCTTAGATAGGGGTAGGGGCAATCAGCCCCAGCATTTT
CDR3 protein: CASSLDRGRGNQPQHF

J gene: TRBJ1-1
D gene: TRBD1
V gene: TRBV7-3
CDR3 length: 14
clone size: .
CDR3 DNA: TGTGCCAGCAGCCTACAGGGGTTAGACACTGAAGCTTTCTTT
CDR3 protein: CASSLQGLDTEAFF

J gene: TRBJ1-2
D gene: TRBD1
V gene: TRBV7-9
CDR3 length: 13
clone size: .
CDR3 DNA: TGTGCCAGCAACCTAGGGGGCGGGAATGGCTACACCTTC
CDR3 protein: CASNLGGGNGYTF

J gene: TRBJ2-3
D gene: .
V gene: TRBV7-2
CDR3 length: 14
clone size: .
CDR3 DNA: TGTGCCAGCAGCTTACGGCAGGGCACAGATACGCAGTATTTT
CDR3 protein: CASSLRQGTDTQYF

J gene: TRBJ2-3
D gene: TRBD2
V gene: TRBV3-1/TRBV3-2
CDR3 length: 15
clone size: .
CDR3 DNA: TGTGCCAGCAGCCAAGGCACTAGCGGGACAGATACGCAGTATTTT
CDR3 protein: CASSQGTSGTDTQYF

J gene: TRBJ1-1
D gene: .
V gene: TRBV5-1
CDR3 length: 17
clone size: .
CDR3 DNA: TGCGCCAGCAGCTTGGGAGCCGGGGGGCGAGTGTACACTGAAGCTTTCTTT
CDR3 protein: CASSLGAGGRVYTEAFF

J gene: TRBJ1-3
D gene: .
V gene: TRBV9
CDR3 length: 16
clone size: .
CDR3 DNA: TGTGCCAGCAGCGCCAGGGAGGGACACTCTGGAAACACCATATATTTT
CDR3 protein: CASSAREGHSGNTIYF

J gene: TRBJ2-5
D gene: TRBD2
V gene: TRBV11-2
CDR3 length: 15
clone size: .
CDR3 DNA: TGTGCCAGCAGCCTAGCGGGGGGGCCCGGAGAGACCCAGTACTTC
CDR3 protein: CASSLAGGPGETQYF

J gene: TRBJ2-3
D gene: TRBD2
V gene: TRBV7-9
CDR3 length: 14
clone size: .
CDR3 DNA: TGTGCCAGCAGTCGAGCGGGGGTAACAGATACGCAGTATTTT
CDR3 protein: CASSRAGVTDTQYF

J gene: TRBJ2-3
D gene: TRBD2
V gene: TRBV7-9
CDR3 length: 16
clone size: .
CDR3 DNA: TGTGCCAGCAGCAACCACCGGCGGGGGAGGGGAAATACGCAGTATTTT
CDR3 protein: CASSNHRRGRGNTQYF

J gene: TRBJ1-5
D gene: .
V gene: TRBV10-2
CDR3 length: 14
clone size: few
CDR3 DNA: TGCGCCAGCAGGGGGGAGGCGACGGGTCAGCCCCAGCATTTT
CDR3 protein: CASRGEATGQPQHF

J gene: TRBJ1-4
D gene: .
V gene: TRBV4-2
CDR3 length: 18
clone size: .
CDR3 DNA: TGTGCCAGCAGCCAACAGGCCGACAGTTTTGCAACTAATGAAAAACTGTTTTTT
CDR3 protein: CASSQQADSFATNEKLFF

J gene: TRBJ2-7
D gene: TRBD1
V gene: TRBV5-1
CDR3 length: 15
clone size: few
CDR3 DNA: TGCGCCAGCAGCTTAAGTGGGACAGGGGGCTACGAGCAGTACTTC
CDR3 protein: CASSLSGTGGYEQYF

J gene: TRBJ2-3
D gene: TRBD1
V gene: TRBV6-5
CDR3 length: 15
clone size: once
CDR3 DNA: TGTGCCAGCACTCGACAGGGAAGGGGCACAGATACGCAGTATTTT
CDR3 protein: CASTRQGRGTDTQYF

J gene: TRBJ1-6
D gene: .
V gene: TRBV18
CDR3 length: 15
clone size: .
CDR3 DNA: TGTGCCAGCTCTCCGGCCCGGGTTTCTAATTCACCCCTCCACTTT
CDR3 protein: CASSPARVSNSPLHF

J gene: TRBJ1-1
D gene: TRBD1
V gene: TRBV10-3
CDR3 length: 15
clone size: .
CDR3 DNA: TGTGCCATCAGTCCGACAGGGGGCCTGAACACTGAAGCTTTCTTT
CDR3 protein: CAISPTGGLNTEAFF

J gene: TRBJ1-2
D gene: TRBD1
V gene: TRBV7-9
CDR3 length: 14
clone size: .
CDR3 DNA: TGTGCCAGCAGCTTAGTAGGACAGGGGGATGGCTACACCTTC
CDR3 protein: CASSLVGQGDGYTF

J gene: TRBJ2-7
D gene: .
V gene: TRBV11-2
CDR3 length: 13
clone size: .
CDR3 DNA: TGTGCCAGCAGCAAGGGACATATGGACGAGCAGTACTTC
CDR3 protein: CASSKGHMDEQYF

J gene: TRBJ1-1
D gene: TRBD1
V gene: TRBV6-6
CDR3 length: 15
clone size: .
CDR3 DNA: TGTGCCAGCAGTTACTGGACAGGGTTGAACACTGAAGCTTTCTTT
CDR3 protein: CASSYWTGLNTEAFF

J gene: TRBJ1-3
D gene: .
V gene: TRBV4-2
CDR3 length: 14
clone size: .
CDR3 DNA: TGTGCCAGCTGGGGGGGCGCCTCTGGAAACACCATATATTTT
CDR3 protein: CASWGGASGNTIYF

J gene: TRBJ1-2
D gene: .
V gene: TRBV5-6
CDR3 length: 14
clone size: .
CDR3 DNA: TGTGCCAGCAAGGGGGAAGGTCAACACTATGGCTACACCTTC
CDR3 protein: CASKGEGQHYGYTF

J gene: TRBJ2-6
D gene: .
V gene: TRBV19
CDR3 length: 15
clone size: .
CDR3 DNA: TGTGCCAGTAGTACGCAGGGTTCTGGGGCCAACGTCCTGACTTTC
CDR3 protein: CASSTQGSGANVLTF

J gene: TRBJ1-6
D gene: TRBD1
V gene: TRBV2
CDR3 length: 15
clone size: .
CDR3 DNA: TGTGCCAGCACGGGATTGGGACAGGGGAATTCACCCCTCCACTTT
CDR3 protein: CASTGLGQGNSPLHF

J gene: TRBJ1-2
D gene: .
V gene: TRBV25-1
CDR3 length: 13
clone size: .
CDR3 DNA: TGTGCCAGCAGTGAAGACAACAGGGATGGCTACACCTTC
CDR3 protein: CASSEDNRDGYTF

J gene: TRBJ2-7
D gene: .
V gene: TRBV7-2
CDR3 length: 15
clone size: .
CDR3 DNA: TGTGCCAGCAGCCTTCTAGCGCAGAGCTCCTACGAGCAGTACTTC
CDR3 protein: CASSLLAQSSYEQYF

J gene: TRBJ1-1
D gene: .
V gene: TRBV3-1/TRBV3-2
CDR3 length: 16
clone size: .
CDR3 DNA: TGTGCCAGCAGCCCACCTAGAGGAGGGAGGAACACTGAAGCTTTCTTT
CDR3 protein: CASSPPRGGRNTEAFF

J gene: TRBJ1-2
D gene: TRBD1
V gene: TRBV7-9
CDR3 length: 13
clone size: .
CDR3 DNA: TGTGCCAGCAGCGCCCGGGACAGCTATGGCTACACCTTC
CDR3 protein: CASSARDSYGYTF

J gene: TRBJ2-1
D gene: .
V gene: TRBV7-9
CDR3 length: 15
clone size: .
CDR3 DNA: TGTGCCAGCAGCACCAGACTACTTTCCTACAATGAGCAGTTCTTC
CDR3 protein: CASSTRLLSYNEQFF

J gene: TRBJ2-5
D gene: .
V gene: TRBV18
CDR3 length: 14
clone size: .
CDR3 DNA: TGTGCCAGCTCACCAGTTGCAGTTGGCGAGACCCAGTACTTC
CDR3 protein: CASSPVAVGETQYF

J gene: TRBJ2-1
D gene: TRBD2
V gene: TRBV7-2
CDR3 length: 13
clone size: .
CDR3 DNA: TGTGCCAGCAGCTTCTCGAGCGGGGGGCCGAAGTTCTTC
CDR3 protein: CASSFSSGGPKFF

J gene: TRBJ2-5
D gene: TRBD1
V gene: TRBV7-2
CDR3 length: 15
clone size: few
CDR3 DNA: TGTGCCAGCAGCTTAGTCCCCGACAGGGGAGAGACCCAGTACTTC
CDR3 protein: CASSLVPDRGETQYF

J gene: TRBJ1-6
D gene: .
V gene: TRBV28
CDR3 length: 14
clone size: .
CDR3 DNA: TGTGCCAGCAGTCCGACAGCGCATAATTCACCCCTCCACTTT
CDR3 protein: CASSPTAHNSPLHF

J gene: TRBJ1-4
D gene: TRBD1
V gene: TRBV5-6
CDR3 length: 14
clone size: once
CDR3 DNA: TGTGCCAGCAGGGTTGGGGCAGGACAGGGAAAACTGTTTTTT
CDR3 protein: CASRVGAGQGKLFF

J gene: TRBJ2-5
D gene: .
V gene: TRBV7-8
CDR3 length: 14
clone size: .
CDR3 DNA: TGTGCCAGCGGGGGCCCATCGGGCGTAGAGACCCAGTACTTC
CDR3 protein: CASGGPSGVETQYF

J gene: TRBJ2-2
D gene: .
V gene: TRBV6-5
CDR3 length: 15
clone size: .
CDR3 DNA: TGTGCCAGCAAAAAACCAGGGCCGAACACCGGGGAGCTGTTTTTT
CDR3 protein: CASKKPGPNTGELFF

J gene: TRBJ1-5
D gene: .
V gene: TRBV7-9
CDR3 length: 13
clone size: .
CDR3 DNA: TGTGCCAGCAGCTTAGGGAGGGATCAGCCCCAGCATTTT
CDR3 protein: CASSLGRDQPQHF

J gene: TRBJ1-2
D gene: TRBD1
V gene: TRBV14
CDR3 length: 13
clone size: .
CDR3 DNA: TGTGCCAGCTCAGGGGGCGCAGCCTATGGCTACACCTTC
CDR3 protein: CASSGGAAYGYTF

J gene: TRBJ2-1
D gene: TRBD1
V gene: TRBV24-1
CDR3 length: 14
clone size: .
CDR3 DNA: TGTGCCACCAGTGATTTTACAGGGGGTGGTGAGCAGTTCTTC
CDR3 protein: CATSDFTGGGEQFF

J gene: TRBJ1-3
D gene: .
V gene: TRBV24-1
CDR3 length: 14
clone size: .
CDR3 DNA: TGTGCCACCCAGAAGGCAGGGCCTGGAAACACCATATATTTT
CDR3 protein: CATQKAGPGNTIYF